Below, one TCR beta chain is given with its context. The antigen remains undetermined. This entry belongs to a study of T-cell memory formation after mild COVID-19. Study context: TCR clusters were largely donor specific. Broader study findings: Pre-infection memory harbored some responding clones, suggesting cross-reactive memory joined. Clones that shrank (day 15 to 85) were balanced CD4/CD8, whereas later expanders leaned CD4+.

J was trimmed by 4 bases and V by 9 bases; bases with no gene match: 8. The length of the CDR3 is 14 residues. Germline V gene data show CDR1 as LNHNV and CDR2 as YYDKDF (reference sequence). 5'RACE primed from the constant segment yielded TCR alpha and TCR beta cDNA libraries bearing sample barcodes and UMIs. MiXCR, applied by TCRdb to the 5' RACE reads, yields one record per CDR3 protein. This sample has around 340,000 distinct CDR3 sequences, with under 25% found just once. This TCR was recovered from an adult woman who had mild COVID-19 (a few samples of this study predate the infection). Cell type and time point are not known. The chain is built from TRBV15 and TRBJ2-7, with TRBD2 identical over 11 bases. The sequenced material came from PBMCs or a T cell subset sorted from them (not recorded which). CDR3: CATGGTSGPYEQYF. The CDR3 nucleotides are TGTGCCACGGGCGGGACTAGCGGTCCTTACGAGCAGTACTTC. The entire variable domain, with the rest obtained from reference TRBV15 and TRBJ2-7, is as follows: DAMVIQNPRYQVTQFGKPVTLSCSQTLNHNVMYWYQQKSSQAPKLLFHYYDKDFNNEADTPDNFQSRRPNTSFCFLDIRSPGLGDTAMYLCATGGTSGPYEQYFGPGTRLTVT.